This paragraph reports one T cell receptor (beta chain). This entry belongs to a study of blood T cells in healthy people across ages. Germline V gene data show CDR1 as DFQATT and CDR2 as SNEGSKA (reference sequence). This CDR3 has 17 residues. The J segment lost 6 bases and the V segment lost 2 bases, leaving 15 bases of the junction unmatched. The second PCR ran about 6 to 12 cycles with a sample-barcoded 5' primer and J-beta primers. TCRdb re-analysed the 5' RACE reads in MiXCR, keeping a single row per CDR3 protein. The sample lists 2 million or so distinct CDR3 sequences; roughly 52% were seen once.

The V gene is TRBV20-1, the J gene TRBJ2-1; TRBD1 matches at 8 bases. The clonotype was recovered from a woman aged 35 to 49 in good health. The sequenced sample consisted of blood. CDR3 nucleotide sequence: TGCAGTGCTAGAAGCATAGACAGGGGCTCTAGTGTCAATGAGCAGTTCTTC. Residues: CSARSIDRGSSVNEQFF.